This T cell receptor beta chain is drawn from a study of shared clonotypes between healthy human individuals. Clones were sequenced by immunoSEQ multiplex PCR, and TCRdb holds only the in-frame ones, with some missing. The table has roughly 1.4 million clones, approximately 98.5% seen once. This clone was seen a single time. Material: naive CD4+ T cells sorted from blood. The subset is: CD45RA+ positively selected. This TCR came from a man aged 30-40 years in good health.

The DNA of the CDR3 is TGTGCCGGGCCAGGGTTTCGGGACAGTGGTTACAATGAGCAGTTCTTC. Translation: CAGPGFRDSGYNEQFF. The genes are TRBV25-1 and TRBJ2-1; 7 nucleotides match TRBD1. The ends lost 11 bases at V and 4 bases at J; junction bases unmatched: 17. CDR3 length: 16 residues. Germline lookup yields CDR1 MGHDK and CDR2 SYGVNS.